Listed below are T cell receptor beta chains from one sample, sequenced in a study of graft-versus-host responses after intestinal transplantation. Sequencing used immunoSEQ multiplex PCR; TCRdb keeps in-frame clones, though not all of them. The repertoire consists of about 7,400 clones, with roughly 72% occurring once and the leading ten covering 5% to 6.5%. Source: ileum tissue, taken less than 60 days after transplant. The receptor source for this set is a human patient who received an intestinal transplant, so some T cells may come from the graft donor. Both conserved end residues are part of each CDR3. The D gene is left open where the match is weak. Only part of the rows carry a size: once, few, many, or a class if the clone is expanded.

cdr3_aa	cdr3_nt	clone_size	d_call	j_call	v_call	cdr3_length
CASSSRAGGREQYF	TGTGCCAGCAGCAGCCGAGCGGGGGGGCGCGAGCAGTACTTC	.	TRBD2	TRBJ2-7	TRBV7-2	14
CASSKDPSGGATDTQYF	TGTGCCAGCAGCAAAGATCCTAGCGGGGGGGCGACAGATACGCAGTATTTT	.	.	TRBJ2-3	TRBV21-1	17
CASTAGGTGTEAFF	TGTGCCAGTACGGCAGGGGGGACGGGAACTGAAGCTTTCTTT	.	TRBD1	TRBJ1-1	TRBV19	14
CASSLAGGAWQPQHF	TGTGCCAGTAGTCTGGCGGGGGGGGCATGGCAGCCCCAGCATTTT	.	.	TRBJ1-5	TRBV19	15
CSVEPQGNEKLFF	TGCAGCGTTGAGCCACAGGGGAATGAAAAACTGTTTTTT	.	TRBD1	TRBJ1-4	TRBV29-1	13
CASSRDRRNEKLFF	TGTGCCAGCAGCCGGGACAGGCGTAATGAAAAACTGTTTTTT	.	TRBD1	TRBJ1-4	TRBV7-9	14
CASSSLAGGTDTQYF	TGTGCCAGCAGTTCACTAGCGGGGGGCACAGATACGCAGTATTTT	few	TRBD2	TRBJ2-3	TRBV6-5	15
CASSRDRVEVDTQYF	TGTGCCAGCAGCAGGGACAGGGTTGAAGTAGATACGCAGTATTTT	few	TRBD1	TRBJ2-3	TRBV6-1	15
CASSPPGTGNGLRSPLHF	TGTGCCAGCAGCCCACCCGGGACAGGGAACGGGCTAAGATCACCCCTCCACTTT	.	TRBD1	TRBJ1-6	TRBV5-4	18
CAISELGLNTEAFF	TGTGCCATCAGTGAGTTGGGCTTGAACACTGAAGCTTTCTTT	medium-sized	.	TRBJ1-1	TRBV10-3	14
CASSLSVSSGGSYNEQFF	TGTGCCAGCAGTTTATCTGTTTCTAGCGGGGGGAGTTACAATGAGCAGTTCTTC	.	TRBD2	TRBJ2-1	TRBV27	18
CASSEGWGSSWTQYF	TGTGCCAGCAGCGAGGGGTGGGGCAGTTCATGGACCCAGTACTTC	.	.	TRBJ2-5	TRBV9	15
CASTNGDSSYNEQFF	TGTGCCAGTACTAACGGGGACAGCTCCTACAATGAGCAGTTCTTC	few	TRBD1	TRBJ2-1	TRBV19	15
CATTQGYNEKLFF	TGTGCCACCACGCAGGGGTATAATGAAAAACTGTTTTTT	.	.	TRBJ1-4	TRBV28	13
CASRLGQGVYGYTF	TGTGCCAGCAGGCTGGGACAGGGTGTCTATGGCTACACCTTC	few	TRBD1	TRBJ1-2	TRBV6-5	14
CASSTERAKQGTGNTIYF	TGTGCCAGTAGTACCGAGAGGGCCAAACAGGGGACTGGAAACACCATATATTTT	.	TRBD1	TRBJ1-3	TRBV19	18
CAWRRQGTANEKLFF	TGTGCCTGGAGGAGACAGGGGACAGCTAATGAAAAACTGTTTTTT	.	TRBD1	TRBJ1-4	TRBV30	15
CASSRRTGSIQPQHF	TGTGCCAGCAGTCGGCGGACAGGGAGTATTCAGCCCCAGCATTTT	few	TRBD1	TRBJ1-5	TRBV28	15
CASSIVPGYQPQHF	TGTGCCAGTAGTATAGTACCAGGGTATCAGCCCCAGCATTTT	.	.	TRBJ1-5	TRBV19	14